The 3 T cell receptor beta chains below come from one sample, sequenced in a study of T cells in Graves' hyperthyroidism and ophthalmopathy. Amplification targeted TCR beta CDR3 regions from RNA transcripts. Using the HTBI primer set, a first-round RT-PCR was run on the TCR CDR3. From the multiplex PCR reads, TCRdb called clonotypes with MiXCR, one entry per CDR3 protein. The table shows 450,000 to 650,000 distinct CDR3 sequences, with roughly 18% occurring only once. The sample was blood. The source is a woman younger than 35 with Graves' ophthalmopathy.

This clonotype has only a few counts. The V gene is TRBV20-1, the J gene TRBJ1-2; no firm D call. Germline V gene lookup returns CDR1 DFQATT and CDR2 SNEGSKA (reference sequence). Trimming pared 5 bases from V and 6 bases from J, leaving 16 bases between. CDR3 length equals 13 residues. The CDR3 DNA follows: TGCAGTGCTTCGGGCAGGCCCGGGGATGGCTACACCTTC. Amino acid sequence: CSASGRPGDGYTF.

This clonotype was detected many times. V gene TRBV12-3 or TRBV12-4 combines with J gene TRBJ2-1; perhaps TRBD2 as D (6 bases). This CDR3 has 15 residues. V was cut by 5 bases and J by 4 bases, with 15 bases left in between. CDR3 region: CASSLGRLGYNEQFF. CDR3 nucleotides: TGTGCCAGCAGTCTCGGGAGACTTGGGTACAATGAGCAGTTCTTC.

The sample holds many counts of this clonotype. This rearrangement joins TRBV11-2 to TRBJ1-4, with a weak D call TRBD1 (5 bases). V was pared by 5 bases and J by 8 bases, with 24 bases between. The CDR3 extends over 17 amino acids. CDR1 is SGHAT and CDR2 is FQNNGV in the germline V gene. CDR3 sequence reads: CASSGRIGGGEREKLFF. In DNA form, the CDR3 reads TGTGCCAGCAGCGGACGAATCGGGGGAGGAGAACGGGAAAAACTGTTTTTT.